Each of the 2 T cell receptor beta chains below was sequenced from the same sample in a study of blood T cell repertoires in COVID-19. Sequenced by immunoSEQ multiplex PCR; TCRdb stores in-frame clones only, minus some. The sample consists of around 25,000 clones, 75% to 85% of them appearing once. Sequenced sample: peripheral blood. The receptors come from a man aged 70-80 years with active COVID-19.

The V gene is TRBV29-1, the J gene TRBJ1-2; 8 positions agree with TRBD1. Trimming cost V 3 bases and J 7 bases; bases outside gene matches: 10. Germline values: CDR1 SQVTM, CDR2 ANQGSEA. The CDR3 is made up of 14 amino acids. CDR3 region: CSVDTQGAYGGYTF. In DNA form, the CDR3 reads TGCAGCGTTGATACGCAGGGGGCCTATGGTGGCTACACCTTC.

The V and J genes are TRBV18 and TRBJ2-5; weak D call: TRBD2 (5 bases). Germline assignment: CDR1 KGHSH and CDR2 LQKENI. V lost 4 bases and J lost 5, with 17 bases in between. The CDR3 has 15 amino acids. CDR3 protein: CASSRRQERGETQYF. The CDR3 coding sequence is TGTGCCAGCTCACGTCGCCAGGAGAGAGGGGAGACCCAGTACTTC.